This T cell receptor beta chain was recovered during a study of cytomegalovirus exposure and HLA in healthy donors. General study findings and limits: Accurate prediction of HLA-A and HLA-B alleles (for most subjects) was reportedly achieved from TCR beta sequences. Most TCRs appeared rarely, but some public TCRs recurred in many donors.

Nominally healthy donors provided the samples, though records likely missed some immune exposures. This CDR3 has 13 amino acids. V was pared by 5 bases and J by 0 bases, with 6 bases between. Germline V lookup: CDR1 SEHNR, CDR2 FQNEAQ (reference sequence). Turning to this clone: No antigen is known for it.

Primers: 60 Vbeta forward and 13 Jbeta reverse. Original processing methods: Later, 65 million to 90 million unique TCR beta chains were counted in an analysis, and around 11 million of them were shared. Assay used: immunoSEQ multiplex PCR; TCRdb lists only in-frame clones, some missing. From that table come the V and J calls and clone size; the DNA was used to work out D and trimming. The data show about 160,000 clones, around 69% seen once. This TCR derives from a woman aged 25-40 years in good health and CMV-seronegative. The chain links TRBV7-9 to TRBJ2-3, with unresolved D. Sequencing input: PBMCs. The CDR3 reads CASSGGSTDTQYF. For the CDR3, the DNA is TGTGCCAGCAGCGGCGGTAGCACAGATACGCAGTATTTT.